The source of this T cell receptor (beta chain) is a study of cytotoxic CD8 clonotypes in ibrutinib-treated CLL. Study information: Response sampling occurred after a median approximately 12 months of treatment (range 6 to 36).

This clone appeared a few times. Antigen: not known. This CDR3 contains 16 residues. Trimming stripped 4 bases from V and 4 bases from J, with 16 bases between. The germline gives CDR1 LNHDA, CDR2 SQIVND (reference sequence). The planned depth of sequencing spanned 1 in 200,000 to 1 in 1 million T cells. Sequencing used immunoSEQ multiplex PCR; TCRdb keeps in-frame clones, though not all of them. The table lists more than 60,000 clones, approximately 87% of them singletons. Regarding the study as a whole: Whereas clonality rose at ibrutinib response, it declined toward baseline at progression.

The V and J genes are TRBV19 and TRBJ1-4; no clear D gene. Here the sequenced sample was PBMCs, taken after 24 months of ibrutinib treatment. This sequence originates from a human donor with chronic lymphocytic leukemia. The CDR3 loop is CASSTVNFGLNEKLFF. The CDR3 DNA follows: TGTGCCAGTAGTACCGTCAACTTTGGCCTTAATGAAAAACTGTTTTTT.